The next 16 T cell receptor beta chains were all read from a single sample in a study of T-cell memory formation after mild COVID-19. TCRdb independently ran MiXCR on the 5' RACE reads; one entry per CDR3 protein. The table lists 400,000 or so distinct CDR3 sequences, roughly 20% of them singletons, with 7.5% to 9.5% in the top ten. The sequenced sample consisted of PBMCs or a T cell subset sorted from them (not recorded which). The receptors originated from an adult woman who had mild COVID-19 (a few samples of this study predate the infection). Cell type and time point are not known.

The chain couples TRBV7-2 to TRBJ2-1; 9 nucleotides line up with TRBD2. V was clipped by 6 bases and J by 7 bases; unmatched bases: 13. This CDR3 comprises 16 residues. Germline V gene sequence: CDR1 SGHTA, CDR2 FQGNSA. The CDR3 bases are TGTGCCAGCAGATTCCCCGGGGTAGCGGGAGTAAATGAGCAGTTCTTC. Its protein is CASRFPGVAGVNEQFF.

In its sample, this clonotype was seen a few times. The chain is built from TRBV29-1 and TRBJ1-2, with D maybe TRBD1 (5 bases). The CDR3 extends over 14 amino acids. The germline gives CDR1 SQVTM, CDR2 ANQGSEA. Trimming left V 1 base short and J 8 bases short, with 17 bases between. CDR3 nucleotides: TGCAGCGTTGAAGCGGGGCCCGGGGCCGGGGGCTACACCTTC. This gives the protein CSVEAGPGAGGYTF.

J is TRBJ2-1 and V is TRBV11-1; 11 bases are shared with TRBD2. The CDR3 totals 16 residues. V was clipped by 5 bases and J by 4 bases; unmatched bases: 7. The germline gives CDR1 SGHAT, CDR2 FQDESV (reference sequence). CDR3 DNA sequence: TGTGCCAGCAGCCAGACCGGGACTAGCGGTTACAATGAGCAGTTCTTC. This sequence encodes CASSQTGTSGYNEQFF.

V and J are TRBV19 and TRBJ1-1; no firm D call. V lost 7 bases and J 11 bases, leaving 14 bases between the germline ends. There are 11 residues in the CDR3. Germline CDR1 is LNHDA and CDR2 is SQIVND (reference sequence). The CDR3 reads CASMVGIAAFF. The CDR3 nucleotides read TGTGCCAGTATGGTAGGGATCGCTGCTTTCTTT.

This clonotype was seen a few times. This chain links TRBV12-3 or TRBV12-4 with TRBJ1-1; D gene unclear. Trimming pared 2 bases from V and 8 bases from J, leaving 15 bases between. The CDR3 extends over 14 amino acids. CDR3 sequence: CASSLFSRVGEAFF. The CDR3 DNA sequence: TGTGCCAGCAGTTTATTTTCCCGGGTTGGCGAAGCTTTCTTT.

The gene calls are TRBV5-1 and TRBJ2-3; 8 bases are shared with TRBD1. The CDR3 contains 14 residues. J was trimmed by 4 bases and V by 1 base; bases with no gene match: 2. Germline V CDR1 and CDR2: SGHRS, YFSETQ. CDR3 loop: CASSLRTGSDTQYF. In nucleotides, the CDR3 is TGCGCCAGCAGCTTGAGGACAGGGTCAGATACGCAGTATTTT.

Worth noting for this clonotype: An end of the junction differs from the germline gene, which may be a read error. The chain recombines TRBV6-1 with TRBJ1-5; the match to TRBD1 covers 8 bases. This CDR3 region has 17 residues. The germline V gene encodes CDR1 MNHNS and CDR2 SASEGT. In nucleotides, the CDR3 is TGTTCCAGCAGTGGGAAGGACAGGGTTGATAGCAATCAGCCCCAGCATTTT. Translation: CSSSGKDRVDSNQPQHF.

This clonotype was detected a few times. This chain links TRBV3-1 with TRBJ1-1; TRBD1 matches 8 bases. V dropped 3 bases and J dropped 5; count of bases not matched to a gene: 8. The germline V gene encodes CDR1 LGHDT and CDR2 YNNKEL (reference sequence). CDR3 length: 15 residues. The CDR3 here is CASSQLNRGRTEAFF. The CDR3 DNA reads as TGTGCCAGCAGCCAGTTGAACAGGGGGAGGACTGAAGCTTTCTTT.

This clonotype showed up many times. V is TRBV6-5 and J is TRBJ2-3; D may be TRBD1 or TRBD2 (6 bases each). Germline CDR1 MNHEY, CDR2 SVGAGI. The V and J ends lost 0 bases and 4 bases respectively, with 20 bases between them. This CDR3 is built from 18 residues. In nucleotides, the CDR3 is TGTGCCAGCAGTTACTCGGGGCGCCGTTTGAGGGGGGCAGATACGCAGTATTTT. Its protein is CASSYSGRRLRGADTQYF.

The chain employs TRBV6-1 and TRBJ2-1, with TRBD1 matching 12 bases. The CDR3 totals 15 residues. Unmatched junction bases numbered 8, after V lost 7 bases and J lost 7 bases. CDR1 and CDR2 from the germline V gene are MNHNS and SASEGT. As DNA, the CDR3 is TGTGCCAGCACCGGGACAGGGGGCGGTGTAAATGAGCAGTTCTTC. As protein: CASTGTGGGVNEQFF.

The CDR3 region has the DNA TGTGCCAGCAGCTTGGAGGGCAGACCGAATCAGCCCCAGCATTTT. Its translation is CASSLEGRPNQPQHF. The V gene is TRBV5-7, the J gene TRBJ1-5; D gene uncertain. TRBV5-7 is recorded as an ORF, its role being uncertain. The CDR3 is made up of 15 amino acids. Trimming shortened V by 0 bases and J by 4 bases, and 11 bases separated the two germline ends.

This clonotype was observed once. The chain couples TRBV20-1 to TRBJ1-5; D gene ambiguous. CDR1 is DFQATT, CDR2 SNEGSKA, per germline (reference sequence). CDR3 length: 15 amino acids. The V gene lost 5 bases and the J gene lost 3 bases, with 17 bases spanning the gap. CDR3 sequence (DNA): TGCAGTGCTCTTCGTCCGGTAGGCGACAATCAGCCCCAGCATTTT. The encoded protein is CSALRPVGDNQPQHF.

The chain carries TRBV5-4 and TRBJ2-2; D tentatively reads TRBD1 or TRBD2 (5 bases each). CDR1 and CDR2 from the germline V gene are SGHNT and YYREEE (reference sequence). The CDR3 contains 16 residues. The ends were cut back, 0 bases at V and 1 base at J, with 10 bases in the middle. CDR3 sequence (DNA): TGTGCCAGCAGCTTGGCCGTGGGGGTGAACACCGGGGAGCTGTTTTTT. This translates into CASSLAVGVNTGELFF.

This clonotype has just a few counts. The chain is built from TRBV6-6 and TRBJ2-7; D may be TRBD1 (5 bases). The CDR3 is made up of 14 amino acids. Germline CDR1 is MNHNY and CDR2 is SVGAGI (reference sequence). V was trimmed by 7 bases and J by 2 bases, leaving 15 bases between them. CDR3 amino acids: CASKGQAEPYEQYF. The CDR3 DNA reads TGTGCCAGCAAGGGGCAGGCGGAACCCTACGAGCAGTACTTC.

This clonotype was observed a handful of times. The chain uses TRBV7-9 and TRBJ2-7; TRBD2 matches at 8 bases. The CDR3 has 15 amino acids. The germline V gene has CDR1 SEHNR and CDR2 FQNEAQ (reference sequence). V dropped 5 bases and J dropped 0; count of bases not matched to a gene: 6. The CDR3 DNA sequence: TGTGCCAGCAGCCCCGGTAGCGGGAACTCCTACGAGCAGTACTTC. Amino acids: CASSPGSGNSYEQYF.

J is TRBJ2-7 and V is TRBV12-3 or TRBV12-4; TRBD1 is a possible D gene (6 bases). This CDR3 comprises 15 residues. Trimming took 7 bases from V and 2 from J, leaving 18 bases between them. The CDR3 is CASNVMGAPPYEQYF. The DNA of the CDR3 is TGTGCCAGCAATGTCATGGGGGCGCCACCCTACGAGCAGTACTTC.